This T cell receptor (beta chain) derives from a study of CD8 T cells in ankylosing spondylitis. Findings of the study overall: Researchers report that disease-linked clones proved CD8+ and relatively rare in peripheral blood. Several highly homologous variants made up a TCR beta motif, and this motif appeared characteristic of ankylosing spondylitis blood. Reportedly, disease-linked clones are significantly enriched in ankylosing spondylitis patients' matched synovial fluid.

Quantitative molecular-barcoded 5'-RACE generated the TCR beta libraries. MiXCR, run by TCRdb on the 5' RACE reads, gives a single entry per CDR3 protein. In the table there are about 160,000 distinct CDR3 sequences, 9.8% of which are singletons. This clonotype has just a few counts. Its antigen is currently unknown. CDR3 length equals 14 residues. The TCR was taken from a female donor with ankylosing spondylitis or in good health (not recorded which). The material sequenced was blood, either unsorted or a sorted T cell fraction (not recorded which). The chain combines TRBV21-1 with TRBJ1-5; the D call of TRBD1 is as the table states it, not checked on the DNA. TRBV21-1 is deemed a pseudogene. Here the CDR3 reads CASSPDRAGQPQHF. CDR3 nucleotide sequence: TGTGCCAGCAGCCCGGACAGGGCAGGGCAGCCCCAGCATTTT.